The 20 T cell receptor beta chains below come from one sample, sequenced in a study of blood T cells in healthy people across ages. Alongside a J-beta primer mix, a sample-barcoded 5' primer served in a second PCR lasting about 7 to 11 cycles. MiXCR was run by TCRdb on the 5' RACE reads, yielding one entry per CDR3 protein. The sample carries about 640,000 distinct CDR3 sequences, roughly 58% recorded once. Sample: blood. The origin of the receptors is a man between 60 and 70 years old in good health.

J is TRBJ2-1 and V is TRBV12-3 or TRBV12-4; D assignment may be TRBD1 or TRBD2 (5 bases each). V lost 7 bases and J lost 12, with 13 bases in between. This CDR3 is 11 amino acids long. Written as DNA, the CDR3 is TGTGCCAGCACCGAGTGGGACCCGCAGTTCTTC. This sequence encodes CASTEWDPQFF.

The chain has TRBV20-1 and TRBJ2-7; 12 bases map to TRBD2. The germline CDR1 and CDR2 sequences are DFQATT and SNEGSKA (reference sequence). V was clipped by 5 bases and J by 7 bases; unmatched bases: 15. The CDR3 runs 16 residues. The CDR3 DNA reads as TGCAGTGCTCCAGCTAGCGGGGGGGCTTCTGGGAATGAGCAGTACTTC. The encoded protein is CSAPASGGASGNEQYF.

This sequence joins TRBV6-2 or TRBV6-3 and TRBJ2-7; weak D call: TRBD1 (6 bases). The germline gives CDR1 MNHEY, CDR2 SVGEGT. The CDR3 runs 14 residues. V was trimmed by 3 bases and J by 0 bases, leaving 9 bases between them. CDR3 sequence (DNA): TGTGCCAGCAGTTATCAGGGGACCTCCTACGAGCAGTACTTC. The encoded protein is CASSYQGTSYEQYF.

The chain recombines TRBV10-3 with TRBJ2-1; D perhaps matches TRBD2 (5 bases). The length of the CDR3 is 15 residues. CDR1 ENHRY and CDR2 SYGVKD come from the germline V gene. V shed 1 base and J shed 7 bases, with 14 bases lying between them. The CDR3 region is CAISEYMDSLNEQFF. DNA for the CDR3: TGTGCCATCAGTGAGTACATGGACTCCCTTAATGAGCAGTTCTTC.

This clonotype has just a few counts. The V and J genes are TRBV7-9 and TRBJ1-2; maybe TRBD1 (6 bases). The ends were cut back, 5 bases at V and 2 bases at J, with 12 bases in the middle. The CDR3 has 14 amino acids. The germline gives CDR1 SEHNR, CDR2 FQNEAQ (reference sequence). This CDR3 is CASSASGQNYGYTF. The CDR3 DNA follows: TGTGCCAGCAGCGCCAGCGGACAGAACTATGGCTACACCTTC.

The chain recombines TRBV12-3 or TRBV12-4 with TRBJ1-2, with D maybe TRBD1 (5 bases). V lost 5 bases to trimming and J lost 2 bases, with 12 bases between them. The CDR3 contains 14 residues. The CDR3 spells CASSPAGDNYGYTF. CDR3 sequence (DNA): TGTGCCAGCAGTCCCGCCGGGGACAACTATGGCTACACCTTC.

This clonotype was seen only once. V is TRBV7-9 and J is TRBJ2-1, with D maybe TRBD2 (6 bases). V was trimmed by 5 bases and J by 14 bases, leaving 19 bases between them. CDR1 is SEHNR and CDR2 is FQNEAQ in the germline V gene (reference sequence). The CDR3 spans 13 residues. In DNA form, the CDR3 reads TGTGCCAGCAGCCAAGGGGCCTCGGGGGTGGAGTTCTTC. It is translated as CASSQGASGVEFF.

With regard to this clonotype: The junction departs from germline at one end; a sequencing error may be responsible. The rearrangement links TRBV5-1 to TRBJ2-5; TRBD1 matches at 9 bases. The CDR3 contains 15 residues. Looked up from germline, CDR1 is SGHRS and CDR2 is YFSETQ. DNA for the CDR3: TGCGCCGGCAGCTTGGGGGACAGGGTTTCGGGGACCCAGTACTTC. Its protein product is CAGSLGDRVSGTQYF.

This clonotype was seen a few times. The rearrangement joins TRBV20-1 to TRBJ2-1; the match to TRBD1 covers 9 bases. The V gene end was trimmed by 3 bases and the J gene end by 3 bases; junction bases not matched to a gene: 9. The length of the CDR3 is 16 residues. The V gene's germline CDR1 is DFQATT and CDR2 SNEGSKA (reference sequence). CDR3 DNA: TGCAGTGCTAGGGTTAGGACAGGGGCCCTCTACAATGAGCAGTTCTTC. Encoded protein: CSARVRTGALYNEQFF.

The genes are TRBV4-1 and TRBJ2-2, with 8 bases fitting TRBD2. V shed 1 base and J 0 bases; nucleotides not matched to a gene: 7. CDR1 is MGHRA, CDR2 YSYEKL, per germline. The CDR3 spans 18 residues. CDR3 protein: CASSQAPTSGPNTGELFF. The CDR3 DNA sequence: TGCGCCAGCAGCCAAGCCCCTACTAGCGGACCGAACACCGGGGAGCTGTTTTTT.

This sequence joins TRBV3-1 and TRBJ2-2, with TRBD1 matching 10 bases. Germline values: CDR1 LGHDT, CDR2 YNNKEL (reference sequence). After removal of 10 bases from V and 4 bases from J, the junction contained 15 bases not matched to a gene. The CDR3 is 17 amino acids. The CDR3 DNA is TGTGCCAACAGAGGATTGGGGACAGGGGTTGGCACCGGGGAGCTGTTTTTT. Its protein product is CANRGLGTGVGTGELFF.

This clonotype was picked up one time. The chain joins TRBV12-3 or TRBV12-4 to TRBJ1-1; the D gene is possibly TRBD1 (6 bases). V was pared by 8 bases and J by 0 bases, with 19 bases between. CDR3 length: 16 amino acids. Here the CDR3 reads CASHLDGGQMNTEAFF. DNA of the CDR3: TGTGCCAGCCATCTCGACGGGGGGCAGATGAACACTGAAGCTTTCTTT.

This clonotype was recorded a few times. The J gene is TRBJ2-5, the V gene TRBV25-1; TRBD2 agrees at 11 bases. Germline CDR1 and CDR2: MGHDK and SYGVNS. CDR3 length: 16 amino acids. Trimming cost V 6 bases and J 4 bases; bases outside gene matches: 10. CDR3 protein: CASSPHIAGGTETQYF. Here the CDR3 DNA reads TGTGCCAGCAGCCCTCATATAGCGGGGGGGACAGAGACCCAGTACTTC.

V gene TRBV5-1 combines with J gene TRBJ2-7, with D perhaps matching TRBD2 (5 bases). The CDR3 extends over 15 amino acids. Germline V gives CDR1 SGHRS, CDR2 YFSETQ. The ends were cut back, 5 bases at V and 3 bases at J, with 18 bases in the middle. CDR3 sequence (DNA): TGCGCCAGCAGGTCCAGCGGCACCGTCCTCTACGAGCAGTACTTC. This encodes CASRSSGTVLYEQYF.

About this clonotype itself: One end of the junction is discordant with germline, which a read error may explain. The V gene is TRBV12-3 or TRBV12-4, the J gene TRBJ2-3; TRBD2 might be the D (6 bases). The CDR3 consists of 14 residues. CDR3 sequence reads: CASSQGLKADTQYF. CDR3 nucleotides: TGTGCCAGCAGCCAGGGACTGAAAGCAGATACGCAATATTTT.

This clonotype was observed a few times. The CDR3 reads CSARERPMGVAGYTF. CDR3 sequence (DNA): TGCAGTGCTAGAGAGCGACCAATGGGGGTGGCTGGCTACACCTTC. J is TRBJ1-2 and V is TRBV20-1; maybe TRBD1 (5 bases). Trimming took off 0 bases at V and 7 bases at J, with 18 bases between the two ends. The germline V gene has CDR1 DFQATT and CDR2 SNEGSKA (reference sequence). The CDR3 loop spans 15 amino acids.

CDR3 residues: CASRSDRGPGFSGYTF. As DNA, the CDR3 is TGTGCCAGCAGGTCCGACAGGGGCCCGGGGTTTAGTGGCTACACCTTC. The rearrangement links TRBV3-1 to TRBJ1-2; 8 nucleotides agree with TRBD1. The CDR3 spans 16 residues. V lost 6 bases to trimming and J lost 7 bases; unmatched junction nucleotides: 16. Germline loops: CDR1 LGHDT, CDR2 YNNKEL (reference sequence).

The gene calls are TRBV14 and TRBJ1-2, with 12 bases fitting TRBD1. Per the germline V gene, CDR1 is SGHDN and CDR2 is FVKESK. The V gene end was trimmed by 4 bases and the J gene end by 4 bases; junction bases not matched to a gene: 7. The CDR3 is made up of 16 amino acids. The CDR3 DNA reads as TGTGCCAGCAGCCCGGCCGGGACAGGGGGCACCTATGGCTACACCTTC. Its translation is CASSPAGTGGTYGYTF.

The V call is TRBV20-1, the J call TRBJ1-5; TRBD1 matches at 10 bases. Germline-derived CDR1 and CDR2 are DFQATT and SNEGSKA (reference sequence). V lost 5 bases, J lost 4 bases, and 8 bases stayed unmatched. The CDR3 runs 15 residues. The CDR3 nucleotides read TGCAGTGCTGCCTCCGGGACAGGGGAGAATCAGCCCCAGCATTTT. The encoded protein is CSAASGTGENQPQHF.

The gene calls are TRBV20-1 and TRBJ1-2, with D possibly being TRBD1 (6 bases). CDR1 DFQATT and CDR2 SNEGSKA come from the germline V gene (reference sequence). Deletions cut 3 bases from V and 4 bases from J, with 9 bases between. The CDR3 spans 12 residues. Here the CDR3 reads CSASSDSYGYTF. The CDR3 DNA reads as TGCAGTGCTAGTTCGGACAGCTATGGCTACACCTTC.